This T cell receptor (beta chain) was captured in a study of cytomegalovirus exposure and HLA in healthy donors. Study-wide findings and caveats: Information on immune exposure was restricted to one variable (CMV serostatus). A reported reduction in N-insertions relative to the 666-donor mean was seen in an Asian-associated ancestry cluster in a later analysis. A later analysis showed HLA-associated TCR beta chains outstripping equally common others in clonal expansion.

It was with 60 Vbeta and 13 Jbeta primers that the PCR ran. This table comes from immunoSEQ multiplex PCR, and its TCRdb copy is limited to in-frame clones, with some not included. The sample records around 130,000 clones, 75% to 90% being singletons. As regards this clone: The antigen is not known.

The length of the CDR3 is 15 residues. The V gene's germline CDR1 is SGHTA and CDR2 FQGNSA. Sequenced material: PBMCs. The TCR originated in a man younger than 40 in good health and CMV-seronegative. The chain joins TRBV7-2 to TRBJ2-5, with a weak D call TRBD2 (6 bases). The tail of the sequence fits TRBJ2-7 better, so the J call may be wrong. Written as DNA, the CDR3 is TGTGCCAGCAGCCCTTTGCGGGGAAGCTCCTACGAGCAGTACTTC. It translates to CASSPLRGSSYEQYF.